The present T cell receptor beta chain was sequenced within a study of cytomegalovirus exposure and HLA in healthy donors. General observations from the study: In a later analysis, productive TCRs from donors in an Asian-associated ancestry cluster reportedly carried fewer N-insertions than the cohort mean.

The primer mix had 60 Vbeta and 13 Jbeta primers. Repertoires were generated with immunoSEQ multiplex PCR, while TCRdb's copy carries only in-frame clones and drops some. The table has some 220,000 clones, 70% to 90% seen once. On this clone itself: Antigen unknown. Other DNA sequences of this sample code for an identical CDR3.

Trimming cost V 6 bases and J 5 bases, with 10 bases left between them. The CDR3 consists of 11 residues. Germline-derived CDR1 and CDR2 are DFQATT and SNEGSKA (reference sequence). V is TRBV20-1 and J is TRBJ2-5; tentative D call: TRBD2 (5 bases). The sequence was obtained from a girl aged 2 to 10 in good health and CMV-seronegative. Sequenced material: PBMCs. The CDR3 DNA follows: TGCAGTGCCTCCCCGGGGGAGACCCAGTACTTC. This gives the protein CSASPGETQYF.